Below are 27 T cell receptor beta chains sequenced from a single sample in a study of T cell repertoires in cytomegalovirus infection. In TCRdb, the reads were re-called with MiXCR into one record per CDR3 protein. The top ten hold over 90% of the sample, which has 70,000 to 85,000 distinct CDR3 sequences, around 40% seen once. Their specific antigens are unknown. The source was CD8+ T cells from cultured PBMCs, collected from culture after CMV antigen stimulation. The receptor source for this set is a human donor in good health (CMV status not recorded). Some clones in this sample may be carry-over from other donors' samples.

J is TRBJ2-7 and V is TRBV7-9; D remains ambiguous. The germline gives CDR1 SEHNR, CDR2 FQNEAQ (reference sequence). There are 16 residues in the CDR3. V lost 5 bases and J lost 0, with 17 bases in between. CDR3 sequence reads: CASSPAGRIFSYEQYF. CDR3 bases: TGTGCCAGCAGCCCGGCCGGACGGATATTCTCCTACGAGCAGTACTTC.

The chain recombines TRBV6-5 with TRBJ2-3; a weak D match, TRBD2 (6 bases). The V gene's germline CDR1 is MNHEY and CDR2 SVGAGI. The CDR3 contains 14 residues. V lost 5 bases, J lost 2 bases, and 11 bases lay in between. CDR3 sequence reads: CASSQWTNTDTQYF. The DNA of the CDR3 is TGTGCCAGCAGTCAGTGGACTAACACAGATACGCAGTATTTT.

Many counts were recorded for this clonotype. The J gene is TRBJ1-2, the V gene TRBV4-3; 7 bases are a match to TRBD1. Germline-derived CDR1 and CDR2 are LGHNA and YSLEER. This CDR3 is 15 amino acids long. V dropped 0 bases and J dropped 12; count of bases not matched to a gene: 13. The CDR3 here is CASSQDLQGGLADTF. The CDR3 DNA is TGCGCCAGCAGCCAAGATCTCCAGGGGGGATTGGCGGACACCTTC.

This clonotype has a single count. The chain is built from TRBV2 and TRBJ1-6; 7 bases are a match to TRBD1. Germline assignment: CDR1 SNHLY and CDR2 FYNNEI. V lost 3 bases, J lost 3 bases, and 5 bases stayed unmatched. This CDR3 has 16 amino acids. CDR3: CASSDTGTVYNSPLHF. For the CDR3, the DNA is TGTGCCAGCAGTGATACAGGGACAGTCTATAATTCACCCCTCCACTTT.

The table lists this clonotype with a few counts. This chain uses TRBV6-8 with TRBJ1-1; maybe TRBD1 (5 bases). CDR3 length equals 15 residues. Germline assignment: CDR1 MNHGY and CDR2 SAAAGT. V lost 5 bases and J 3 bases, leaving 16 bases between the germline ends. The CDR3 DNA is TGTGCCAGCAGTGTATCAGGGATTCTCGACACTGAAGCTTTCTTT. This translates into CASSVSGILDTEAFF.

The sample holds one count of this clonotype. The chain uses TRBV11-1 and TRBJ2-7; D is possibly TRBD1 (6 bases). Looked up from germline, CDR1 is SGHAT and CDR2 is FQDESV (reference sequence). V lost 0 bases and J 0 bases, leaving 12 bases between the germline ends. The CDR3 length is 16 residues. CDR3 nucleotides: TGTGCCAGCAGCTTAGCCCTACGGGACATCTCCTACGAGCAGTACTTC. Translation: CASSLALRDISYEQYF.

The rearrangement links TRBV7-8 to TRBJ2-7; D not resolved. Trimming pared 2 bases from V and 1 base from J, leaving 12 bases between. Germline lookup yields CDR1 SGHVS and CDR2 FQNEAQ. CDR3 length: 15 residues. CDR3 coding DNA: TGTGCCAGCAGCTTATCAAGTCCACCATCCTACGAGCAGTACTTC. This sequence encodes CASSLSSPPSYEQYF.

The V call is TRBV10-3, the J call TRBJ1-5, with TRBD1 matching 10 bases. V dropped 10 bases and J dropped 4; count of bases not matched to a gene: 7. The CDR3 extends over 14 amino acids. The germline CDR1 and CDR2 sequences are ENHRY and SYGVKD. The CDR3 coding sequence is TGTGCCACCTGGGGGACAGGGGCAAATCAGCCCCAGCATTTT. Its protein is CATWGTGANQPQHF.

This clonotype was seen once. The CDR3 protein is CASSRQGNNEQFF. DNA for the CDR3: TGTGCCAGCAGTAGACAGGGGAACAATGAGCAGTTCTTC. This chain links TRBV27 with TRBJ2-1; 8 bases map to TRBD1. The ends lost 5 bases at V and 5 bases at J; junction bases unmatched: 2. Germline CDR1 MNHEY, CDR2 SMNVEV (reference sequence). This CDR3 is built from 13 residues.

The chain recombines TRBV12-3 or TRBV12-4 with TRBJ2-4; D unresolved. The V end was cut by 2 bases, the J end by 2 bases, with 7 bases between. The CDR3 sequence is 14 residues long. CDR3 nucleotides: TGTGCCAGCAGTTTAATTGGGTCCAAAAACATTCAGTACTTC. Amino acid sequence: CASSLIGSKNIQYF.

V gene TRBV28 combines with J gene TRBJ2-3, with 7 nucleotides matching TRBD2. The trim removed 5 bases at V and 0 bases at J, leaving 8 bases unmatched. The CDR3 contains 16 residues. Germline CDR1 and CDR2: MDHEN and SYDVKM. The chain's CDR3 is CASSKSSGESTDTQYF. In nucleotides, the CDR3 is TGTGCCAGCAGTAAGTCGAGCGGGGAGAGCACAGATACGCAGTATTTT. The variable domain in full, with the rest retrieved from reference TRBV28 and TRBJ2-3, is DVKVTQSSRYLVKRTGEKVFLECVQDMDHENMFWYRQDPGLGLRLIYFSYDVKMKEKGDIPEGYSVSREKKERFSLILESASTNQTSMYLCASSKSSGESTDTQYFGPGTRLTVL.

This clonotype was counted once. This sequence joins TRBV20-1 and TRBJ1-2; 10 bases map to TRBD1. From germline, CDR1 is DFQATT and CDR2 SNEGSKA (reference sequence). The CDR3 runs 14 residues. The CDR3 loop reads CAAWDRGDNYGYTF. CDR3 sequence (DNA): TGCGCAGCCTGGGACAGGGGAGATAACTATGGCTACACCTTC.

This clonotype was seen more than once but under ten times. This sequence joins TRBV19 and TRBJ2-1, with 7 nucleotides matching TRBD1. The CDR3 is 18 amino acids. The ends lost 4 bases at V and 3 bases at J; junction bases unmatched: 15. Germline lookup yields CDR1 LNHDA and CDR2 SQIVND (reference sequence). CDR3 nucleotide sequence: TGTGCCAGTAGTAGGAACAGGGGCTCTCTGGAGTACTACAATGAGCAGTTCTTC. This sequence encodes CASSRNRGSLEYYNEQFF.

A remark on this clonotype: In this CDR3 the conserved last residue, phenylalanine or tryptophan, is missing, so a read error is likely. The DNA for the CDR3 is TGTGCCAGCAGGGAGACTGAACGCCAAGAGACCCAGTACTTG. Amino acid sequence: CASRETERQETQYL. The V gene is TRBV7-2, the J gene TRBJ2-5; no definite D call. CDR1 is SGHTA and CDR2 is FQGNSA in the germline V gene. The germline V and J ends were trimmed by 6 bases and 1 base, with 12 bases remaining between them. The CDR3 contains 14 residues.

The rearrangement links TRBV3-1 to TRBJ2-5, with a possible D match to TRBD2 (6 bases). This CDR3 spans 15 amino acids. The germline V gene encodes CDR1 LGHDT and CDR2 YNNKEL (reference sequence). The V and J ends lost 0 bases and 5 bases respectively, with 13 bases between them. The CDR3 reads CASSQDAGGWETQYF. As DNA, the CDR3 is TGTGCCAGCAGCCAAGATGCCGGGGGTTGGGAGACCCAGTACTTC.

The gene calls are TRBV7-2 and TRBJ2-2; D is perhaps TRBD2 (7 bases). The CDR3 extends over 16 amino acids. The germline gives CDR1 SGHTA, CDR2 FQGNSA. V lost 1 base to trimming and J lost 7 bases, with 16 bases between them. The CDR3 DNA reads TGTGCCAGCAGCTTAGATTGGCGGGGGCGAGGCGGGGAGCTGTTTTTT. This sequence encodes CASSLDWRGRGGELFF.

This clonotype was found a few times. This chain uses TRBV19 with TRBJ2-1, with 8 bases that match TRBD1. Germline loops: CDR1 LNHDA, CDR2 SQIVND (reference sequence). Trimming cost V 4 bases and J 4 bases; bases outside gene matches: 6. The CDR3 spans 15 residues. The CDR3 loop is CASSSGTGFYNEQFF. Here the CDR3 DNA reads TGTGCCAGTAGTAGCGGGACAGGTTTTTACAATGAGCAGTTCTTC.

The chain joins TRBV4-3 to TRBJ2-3; 9 bases agree with TRBD1. The CDR3 length is 14 residues. Germline V gives CDR1 LGHNA, CDR2 YSLEER. V lost 6 bases, J lost 5 bases, and 6 bases stayed unmatched. CDR3 bases: TGCGCCAGCAGTTTCGGGACAGGGCTAGATACGCAGTATTTT. Translation: CASSFGTGLDTQYF.

This rearrangement joins TRBV6-1 to TRBJ2-7, with D uncertain. The germline V gene has CDR1 MNHNS and CDR2 SASEGT. The V end was cut by 3 bases, the J end by 2 bases, with 8 bases between. This CDR3 contains 13 residues. CDR3 sequence (DNA): TGTGCCAGCAGTGAGGAACAAACCTACGAGCAGTACTTC. It yields the protein CASSEEQTYEQYF.

This clonotype has just a few counts. V gene TRBV7-2 combines with J gene TRBJ2-7, with D tentatively TRBD2 (5 bases). There are 12 residues in the CDR3. Per the germline V gene, CDR1 is SGHTA and CDR2 is FQGNSA. Between the trimmed V and J ends, which lost 5 bases and 2 bases, there was a span of 7 bases. CDR3 sequence: CASSRGTYEQYF. The CDR3 region has the DNA TGTGCCAGCAGCAGAGGGACCTACGAGCAGTACTTC.

The chain combines TRBV7-9 with TRBJ2-5; 9 positions agree with TRBD1. Germline-derived CDR1 and CDR2 are SEHNR and FQNEAQ (reference sequence). The CDR3 has 18 amino acids. V lost 1 base, J lost 2 bases, and 11 bases stayed unmatched. As DNA, the CDR3 is TGTGCCAGCAGCTTAGGGATGTCGGACAGGGGAGGACAAGAGACCCAGTACTTC. It translates to CASSLGMSDRGGQETQYF.

This clonotype occurred once. The chain has TRBV7-6 and TRBJ2-3; perhaps TRBD1 as D (7 bases). The germline V gene encodes CDR1 SGHVS and CDR2 FNYEAQ. Deletions cut 3 bases from V and 3 bases from J, with 10 bases between. The CDR3 is made up of 14 amino acids. DNA of the CDR3: TGTGCCAGCAGCTTGACAGGGAGGACAGATACGCAGTATTTT. As protein: CASSLTGRTDTQYF.

The rearrangement links TRBV25-1 to TRBJ1-1, with 10 bases matching TRBD1. This CDR3 has 15 amino acids. The V segment lost 2 bases and the J segment 1 base; nucleotides outside the gene matches: 1. The germline V gene encodes CDR1 MGHDK and CDR2 SYGVNS. This CDR3 is CASSEGDRGNTEAFF. CDR3 nucleotide sequence: TGTGCCAGCAGTGAAGGGGACAGGGGGAACACTGAAGCTTTCTTT.

The gene calls are TRBV6-2 or TRBV6-3 and TRBJ1-1, with D uncertain. Trimming took off 5 bases at V and 2 bases at J, with 12 bases between the two ends. Germline CDR1 is MNHEY and CDR2 is SVGEGT. The CDR3 contains 14 residues. Written as DNA, the CDR3 is TGTGCCAGCAGTGTAGCAGCGGGCAACACTGAAGCTTTCTTT. Translated: CASSVAAGNTEAFF.

The chain is built from TRBV7-3 and TRBJ2-1; TRBD2 aligns across 7 bases. CDR3 length: 13 residues. The V gene end was trimmed by 5 bases and the J gene end by 10 bases; junction bases not matched to a gene: 8. In germline, CDR1 is SGHTA, CDR2 FQGTGA. DNA for the CDR3: TGTGCCAGCAGCCCGATCGGGGGGTCAGAGCAGTTCTTC. It translates to CASSPIGGSEQFF.

This clonotype has a handful of counts. V and J are TRBV2 and TRBJ1-3; TRBD1 matches 8 bases. Germline V CDR1 and CDR2: SNHLY, FYNNEI. V shed 4 bases, J shed 0 bases, and the junction held 17 bases outside the gene matches. The CDR3 covers 20 residues. CDR3 protein: CASSGTRDRPSLLSGNTIYF. The CDR3 region has the DNA TGTGCCAGCAGTGGAACTCGGGACAGGCCTTCATTACTCTCTGGAAACACCATATATTTT.

The chain links TRBV4-1 to TRBJ2-7; 13 bases fit TRBD2. Unmatched junction bases numbered 9, after V lost 1 base and J lost 3 bases. This CDR3 region has 18 residues. CDR1 and CDR2 (germline): MGHRA, YSYEKL. The CDR3 DNA is TGCGCCAGCAGCCAAGGCCTTACTAGCGGGGGGGCCAACTACGAGCAGTACTTC. This encodes CASSQGLTSGGANYEQYF.